These T cell receptor beta chains were read from a single sample in a study of T cells in Graves' hyperthyroidism and ophthalmopathy. One entry per CDR3 protein results from TCRdb running MiXCR on the multiplex PCR reads. The data show around 540,000 distinct CDR3 sequences, 40% to 55% seen once. Sample: peripheral blood or thyroid tissue (not recorded which). The receptors here all came from a woman aged 18-29 years with Graves' hyperthyroidism. Both conserved end residues are part of each CDR3. D genes are given only for firm matches. Not all rows give a size; the values are once, few, many and, for expanded clones, a class.

TRBJ1-1 | NA | TRBV2 | NA | TGTGCCAGCAGTGAGGGGATGGCTGAAGCTTTCTTT | CASSEGMAEAFF
TRBJ1-1 | once | TRBV7-8 | TRBD1 | TGTGCCAGCAGCGCCTGGGACAGGGTGAGCCCTGAAGCTTTCTTT | CASSAWDRVSPEAFF
TRBJ1-5 | NA | TRBV29-1 | NA | TGCAGCGTTGCGGAATACTATAGCAATCAGCCCCAGCATTTT | CSVAEYYSNQPQHF
TRBJ2-2 | few | TRBV19 | NA | TGTGCCAGTAGTATAGACGGGACAACCGGGGAGCTGTTTTTT | CASSIDGTTGELFF
TRBJ2-5 | NA | TRBV2 | NA | TGTGCCAGTGGAACTAGTCTCCAACAAGAGACCCAGTACTTC | CASGTSLQQETQYF
TRBJ1-5 | NA | TRBV24-1 | TRBD1 | TGTGCCACCAGTGAGCACGGGACAGGGGAGGGGTATCAGCCCCAGCATTTT | CATSEHGTGEGYQPQHF
TRBJ1-2 | many | TRBV5-1 | NA | TGCGCCAGCAGCTTGGAACATTCGGCCTATGGCTACACCTTC | CASSLEHSAYGYTF
TRBJ1-1 | NA | TRBV7-2 | NA | TGTGCCAGCAACCCGGGGCAGCGGAACACTGAAGCTTTCTTT | CASNPGQRNTEAFF
TRBJ2-2 | few | TRBV6-6 | NA | TGTGCCAGCAGCCCACCCGGAAACACCGGGGAGCTGTTTTTT | CASSPPGNTGELFF
TRBJ1-2 | NA | TRBV20-1 | NA | TGCAGTGCTAGGTGGGCCAGGGAGGATTATGGCTACACCTTC | CSARWAREDYGYTF
TRBJ1-3 | NA | TRBV6-2/TRBV6-3 | NA | TGTGCCAGCAAACGAGACCTCTCTGGAAACACCATATATTTT | CASKRDLSGNTIYF
TRBJ1-3 | NA | TRBV2 | TRBD1 | TGTGCCAGCAGTGTAGCCGGGACAGCTGGAAACACCATATATTTT | CASSVAGTAGNTIYF
TRBJ2-3 | many | TRBV24-1 | NA | TGTGCCACCAGTGAAGTTGGTGGGGATACGCAGTATTTT | CATSEVGGDTQYF
TRBJ1-6 | NA | TRBV12-3/TRBV12-4 | NA | TGTGCCAGCAGTTACTGGGCGGCCTCGGATTCACCCCTCCACTTT | CASSYWAASDSPLHF
TRBJ1-5 | once | TRBV29-1 | NA | TGCAGCTTGGAGGCGGGGGGCGGCAATCAGCCCCAGCATTTT | CSLEAGGGNQPQHF
TRBJ2-7 | few | TRBV9 | NA | TGTGCCAGCAGCCCCTTCCCGGGTCACTCCTACGAGCAGTACTTC | CASSPFPGHSYEQYF
TRBJ2-3 | NA | TRBV5-1 | TRBD1 | TGCGCCAGCAGCTCGGACAGGTCCACAGATACGCAGTATTTT | CASSSDRSTDTQYF
TRBJ1-5 | NA | TRBV2 | NA | TGTGCCAGCAGTGAAGCGGGCCCCGAGATGAACGAGCATTTT | CASSEAGPEMNEHF